The following is a T cell receptor (beta chain) sequence with its context. The junction does not match germline at one end; this may be a read error. This entry belongs to a study of blood T cell repertoires in COVID-19. Turning to the study itself: COVID-19 samples from acute and convalescent phases originated in the United States, Italy and Spain. Sources were T cells, B-cell-depleted T cells, or PBMCs; the material itself was cDNA or gDNA.

CDR3 length: 13 residues. CDR1 is SGHKS, CDR2 YYEKEE, per germline (reference sequence). Original processing methods: Estimation of nucleated cell counts relied on the amplification of reference gene primers. TCRdb's table, derived via immunoSEQ multiplex PCR, lists solely in-frame clones and lacks some. V and J calls and clone size are those listed in that table; D and trimming were worked out from the DNA. The table shows 140,000 to 150,000 clones, with around 86% occurring only once. This chain uses TRBV5-5 with TRBJ1-2, with D perhaps matching TRBD1 (6 bases). This TCR derives from a man aged 50 or older who had recovered from COVID-19. Sequences were obtained from peripheral blood. The CDR3 nucleotides are TGTGCCAGCAGTTTGGACAGAAACTATGGCTACACCTTC. Translating gives CASSLDRNYGYTF.